The 20 T cell receptor beta chains reported below all come from one sample, sequenced in a study of blood T cell repertoires in COVID-19. Data came from immunoSEQ multiplex PCR; TCRdb stores just in-frame clones and leaves some out. Of around 49,000 clones in the sample, about 86% were seen once. The sample was peripheral blood. The receptors originated from a woman aged 80 or older with COVID-19, enrolled during active disease.

The chain combines TRBV24-1 with TRBJ2-1; D not certain. V was shortened by 4 bases and J by 3 bases, with 3 bases between the two germline ends. CDR1 KGHDR and CDR2 SFDVKD come from the germline V gene. The CDR3 is made up of 12 amino acids. CDR3 sequence (DNA): TGTGCCACCAGTGACTACTACAATGAGCAGTTCTTC. Protein sequence: CATSDYYNEQFF.

V gene TRBV5-4 combines with J gene TRBJ1-4; 8 nucleotides match TRBD1. The CDR3 runs to 16 residues. Germline assignment: CDR1 SGHNT and CDR2 YYREEE (reference sequence). J was trimmed by 5 bases and V by 4 bases; bases with no gene match: 10. This CDR3 reads CASSNGQGVGNEKLFF. The CDR3 DNA sequence: TGTGCCAGCAGCAATGGACAGGGAGTAGGCAATGAAAAACTGTTTTTT.

Only one count was recorded for this clone. The rearrangement uses TRBV30 and TRBJ2-5; D perhaps matches TRBD1 (6 bases). The CDR3 runs to 12 residues. V lost 3 bases, J lost 4 bases, and 9 bases lay in between. Germline V gene lookup returns CDR1 GTSNPN and CDR2 SVGIG (reference sequence). CDR3 coding DNA: TGTGCCTGGAGGGGGGCTGGAGAGACCCAGTACTTC. Translating it yields CAWRGAGETQYF.

The table lists this clone with a count of one. V and J are TRBV11-2 and TRBJ2-1, with 11 bases identical to TRBD2. This CDR3 contains 17 residues. The V gene's germline CDR1 is SGHAT and CDR2 FQNNGV. V lost 5 bases and J lost 3; bases outside the gene matches: 9. CDR3 region: CASSPTPGTSGYNEQFF. The CDR3 bases are TGTGCCAGCAGCCCGACCCCCGGGACTAGCGGCTACAATGAGCAGTTCTTC.

The J gene is TRBJ2-5, the V gene TRBV19, with 7 nucleotides matching TRBD2. CDR1 is LNHDA and CDR2 is SQIVND in the germline V gene (reference sequence). The CDR3 is 14 amino acids. V gave up 3 bases and J gave up 1 base; unmatched junction bases: 2. The CDR3 DNA follows: TGTGCCAGTAGTATGGGGACTACCCAAGAGACCCAGTACTTC. Translation gives CASSMGTTQETQYF.

This chain uses TRBV18 with TRBJ1-1, with TRBD1 matching over 9 bases. This CDR3 contains 15 residues. V dropped 5 bases and J dropped 6; count of bases not matched to a gene: 10. The germline gives CDR1 KGHSH, CDR2 LQKENI. This CDR3 is CASSAGTGIEAEAFF. CDR3 sequence (DNA): TGTGCCAGCTCAGCCGGGACAGGGATTGAAGCTGAAGCTTTCTTT. The full variable domain, rest sourced from reference TRBV18 and TRBJ1-1, is NAGVMQNPRHLVRRRGQEARLRCSPMKGHSHVYWYRQLPEEGLKFMVYLQKENIIDESGMPKERFSAEFPKEGPSILRIQQVVRGDSAAYFCASSAGTGIEAEAFFGQGTRLTVV.

The genes are TRBV28 and TRBJ1-4; 7 nucleotides agree with TRBD1. The CDR3 is 14 amino acids. V lost 3 bases and J lost 7; bases outside the gene matches: 5. CDR1 and CDR2 (germline): MDHEN, SYDVKM. The CDR3 coding sequence is TGTGCCAGCAGTTTGCCAGGGGGAAGTGAAAAACTGTTTTTT. It specifies CASSLPGGSEKLFF.

The chain combines TRBV7-2 with TRBJ2-2; tentatively, D is TRBD2 (6 bases). This CDR3 comprises 15 residues. V was pared by 5 bases and J by 5 bases, with 15 bases between. Germline CDR1 is SGHTA and CDR2 is FQGNSA. CDR3 in DNA: TGTGCCAGCAGCGCCCTAGCGATGGTTACCGGGGAGCTGTTTTTT. This sequence encodes CASSALAMVTGELFF.

This chain uses TRBV15 with TRBJ2-7; D is possibly TRBD1 (5 bases). V was cut by 5 bases and J by 3 bases, with 14 bases left in between. CDR1 is LNHNV and CDR2 is YYDKDF in the germline V gene (reference sequence). The CDR3 covers 14 residues. The CDR3 DNA reads as TGTGCCACCAGCCCGCGGACATTAGACTACGAGCAGTACTTC. This gives the protein CATSPRTLDYEQYF.

This CDR3 reads CASSKVLAGEAGELFF. The CDR3 bases are TGCGCCAGCAGTAAGGTCCTAGCGGGAGAAGCCGGGGAGCTGTTTTTT. The chain has TRBV5-1 and TRBJ2-2, with 10 positions matching TRBD2. J gave up 6 bases and V 5 bases, and 10 bases lay outside the gene matches. Germline-derived CDR1 and CDR2 are SGHRS and YFSETQ. There are 16 residues in the CDR3.

This clone was observed a handful of times. V and J are TRBV6-2 or TRBV6-3 and TRBJ2-3; 10 bases map to TRBD2. Per germline, CDR1 MNHEY and CDR2 SVGEGT. Trimming removed 2 bases from V and 3 bases from J; junction bases left unmatched: 11. The CDR3 covers 18 residues. The CDR3 sequence: CASSYGRLAGASTDTQYF. CDR3 DNA sequence: TGTGCCAGCAGTTACGGCCGGCTAGCGGGAGCTTCTACAGATACGCAGTATTTT.

The chain combines TRBV18 with TRBJ1-1; 8 positions agree with TRBD1. The germline CDR1 and CDR2 sequences are KGHSH and LQKENI. This CDR3 has 14 residues. With 3 bases clipped from V and 5 bases from J, the junction kept 5 bases outside the gene matches. The CDR3, as DNA: TGTGCCAGCTCACCTCGGACAGGGATAACTGAAGCTTTCTTT. It is translated as CASSPRTGITEAFF.

The chain recombines TRBV4-2 with TRBJ2-5, with 7 bases matching TRBD2. Germline-derived CDR1 and CDR2 are LGHNA and YNFKEQ. The CDR3 runs 12 residues. With 0 bases clipped from V and 9 bases from J, the junction kept 1 base outside the gene matches. CDR3 DNA sequence: TGTGCCAGCAGCCAAGATGGGGGGGCCCAGTACTTC. Protein sequence: CASSQDGGAQYF.

V usage is TRBV4-2 and J usage is TRBJ1-1; D uncertain. In germline, CDR1 is LGHNA, CDR2 YNFKEQ. This CDR3 is 15 amino acids long. Trimming took 0 bases from V and 6 from J, leaving 14 bases between them. The CDR3 reads CASSQDGVPRAEAFF. The DNA for the CDR3 is TGTGCCAGCAGCCAAGATGGGGTCCCGCGGGCTGAAGCTTTCTTT.

This clone was picked up one time. The V gene is TRBV19, the J gene TRBJ2-2; D perhaps matches TRBD1 (6 bases). This CDR3 spans 17 amino acids. Trimming took off 4 bases at V and 2 bases at J, with 17 bases between the two ends. The V gene's germline CDR1 is LNHDA and CDR2 SQIVND (reference sequence). CDR3 sequence (DNA): TGTGCCAGTAGTAACCCTATAAGAGGGGGAAACACCGGGGAGCTGTTTTTT. Translating it yields CASSNPIRGGNTGELFF.

The rearrangement links TRBV4-1 to TRBJ2-1, with 8 bases aligning to TRBD2. Losses at the gene ends were 5 bases for V and 5 bases for J; bases not matched to a gene: 5. The CDR3 extends over 14 amino acids. Germline V gene sequence: CDR1 MGHRA, CDR2 YSYEKL. CDR3 sequence reads: CASSFYSGNNEQFF. Written as DNA, the CDR3 is TGCGCCAGCAGCTTTTATAGCGGGAACAATGAGCAGTTCTTC.

In its sample, this clone ranks as medium-sized. V is TRBV7-9 and J is TRBJ2-1, with TRBD2 matching over 9 bases. CDR1 and CDR2 (germline): SEHNR, FQNEAQ (reference sequence). The CDR3 has 17 residues. The J segment lost 4 bases and the V segment lost 5 bases, leaving 12 bases of the junction unmatched. CDR3 protein: CASSDSLSREGYNEQFF. CDR3 nucleotide sequence: TGTGCCAGCAGCGACTCTCTATCGCGGGAGGGTTACAATGAGCAGTTCTTC.

V usage is TRBV5-4 and J usage is TRBJ2-3; 7 bases line up with TRBD2. The V gene end was trimmed by 2 bases and the J gene end by 0 bases; junction bases not matched to a gene: 3. The CDR3 is 15 amino acids. Germline CDR1 reads SGHNT; CDR2 reads YYREEE (reference sequence). The CDR3 nucleotides read TGTGCCAGCAGCTTTGGTAGCGGGAGCACAGATACGCAGTATTTT. This codes for CASSFGSGSTDTQYF.

The V call is TRBV12-5, the J call TRBJ2-1; weak D call: TRBD2 (6 bases). V lost 10 bases to trimming and J lost 6 bases, with 22 bases between them. The CDR3 extends over 15 amino acids. The V gene's germline CDR1 is LGHNT and CDR2 FRNRAP. The CDR3 sequence is CATTLHGGGTNEQFF. CDR3 DNA sequence: TGTGCTACCACCTTGCATGGGGGAGGAACCAATGAGCAGTTCTTC.

The chain has TRBV5-5 and TRBJ2-7; D not resolved. The CDR3 totals 16 residues. The V end lost 0 bases, the J end lost 0 bases, and 13 bases lay between the germline ends. Germline V gives CDR1 SGHKS, CDR2 YYEKEE (reference sequence). The CDR3 sequence is CASSLANTLSSYEQYF. Written as DNA, the CDR3 is TGTGCCAGCAGCTTGGCCAATACTCTGAGCTCCTACGAGCAGTACTTC. Using reference TRBV5-5 and TRBJ2-7 for the parts outside the CDR3, the full variable domain is DAGVTQSPTHLIKTRGQQVTLRCSPISGHKSVSWYQQVLGQGPQFIFQYYEKEERGRGNFPDRFSARQFPNYSSELNVNALLLGDSALYLCASSLANTLSSYEQYFGPGTRLTVT.